This TCR beta chain was found in a study of T and B cells in COVID-19 patients. Blood genomic DNA input for TRB amplification was about 240-550 ng. The CDR3 sequence is 15 residues long. In germline, CDR1 is LGHNA, CDR2 YSLEER. Between the trimmed V and J ends, which lost 0 bases and 2 bases, there was a span of 10 bases. There are a few counts of this clonotype. Its antigen is not identified. Study results and caveats: There were 2,000 to 3,000 TCR clusters exclusive to the recovered cohort, some 30 with low generation probability.

Multiplex PCR with BIOMED2 TRB-A/B primer pools amplified TRB rearrangements. TCRdb re-called the multiplex PCR reads with MiXCR, one entry per CDR3 protein. In the table there are 5,500 to 7,000 distinct CDR3 sequences, 25% to 30% of which are singletons. V and J are TRBV4-3 and TRBJ2-5; D gene ambiguous. The receptor was isolated from a human donor with active COVID-19. Input material: blood. Written as DNA, the CDR3 is TGCGCCAGCAGCCAAGATACAAATACTCAAGAGACCCAGTACTTC. This sequence encodes CASSQDTNTQETQYF.